The following is a TCR beta chain sequence with its context. The data derive from a study of blood T cell repertoires in COVID-19. Study at large: Sites across the United States, Italy and Spain contributed samples from acute and convalescent COVID-19. In each case, the material was cDNA or gDNA derived from T cells, B-cell-depleted T cells, or PBMCs.

CDR1 and CDR2 from the germline V gene are SGHAT and FQNNGV. V was pared by 5 bases and J by 3 bases, with 16 bases between. The CDR3 contains 15 residues. Original data processing: The assay estimated nucleated cells by amplifying reference gene primers. Profiled with immunoSEQ multiplex PCR; TCRdb holds only in-frame clones, not every one. That table supplies the V and J calls and clone size; D and trimming were determined from the DNA. Here the sample spans roughly 220,000 clones, approximately 90% being singletons. Seattle patients were enrolled while actively infected and followed longitudinally.

The J gene is TRBJ1-1, the V gene TRBV11-2; maybe TRBD1 (6 bases). The sequencing sample was made of peripheral blood. The receptor was derived from a woman aged 45-65 years with COVID-19, enrolled during active disease. Here the CDR3 reads CASSLGLSGDTEAFF. Written as DNA, the CDR3 is TGTGCCAGCAGCCTCGGACTCTCAGGGGACACTGAAGCTTTCTTT.